Listed here are 8 T cell receptor beta chains from one sample, sequenced in a study of T cell clusters in autoimmune cytopenias. TRB rearrangements were amplified by touch-down multiplex PCR with mixed TRB-A/B primers. TCRdb re-called the multiplex PCR reads and catalogs CDR3 proteins one per entry, DNA excluded. The sample yields roughly 12,000 distinct CDR3 sequences, of which the top ten take up roughly 3%. Roughly 38,000 genome equivalents of blood DNA were amplified for TRB. The sequencing input was peripheral blood. All receptors derive from a human donor with an autoimmune cytopenia or autoimmune hepatitis (not recorded which).

According to its frequency, this clonotype is medium-sized. The genes are TRBV12-3 or TRBV12-4 and TRBJ1-4. This CDR3 is 13 amino acids long. CDR3 protein: CASSLMGPERLFF.

V usage is TRBV6-5 and J usage is TRBJ2-5; as DNA is missing, the TRBD1 call by TCRdb cannot be tested. The length of the CDR3 is 12 residues. CDR1 and CDR2 from the germline V gene are MNHEY and SVGAGI. CDR3 in amino acids: CASSRRGETQYF.

The chain couples TRBV30 to TRBJ2-1; TCRdb reports TRBD1, a call that lacks DNA to check it against. The CDR3 sequence is 13 residues long. Germline V CDR1 and CDR2: GTSNPN, SVGIG (reference sequence). CDR3 loop: CAWARQGGNEQFF.

The genes are TRBV27 and TRBJ1-2. The length of the CDR3 is 15 residues. Germline V gene sequence: CDR1 MNHEY, CDR2 SMNVEV (reference sequence). The CDR3 is CASSLSAGEFYGYTF.

This chain links TRBV6-5 with TRBJ1-2; TCRdb reports TRBD1, a call that lacks DNA to check it against. The CDR3 is 14 amino acids. Looked up from germline, CDR1 is MNHEY and CDR2 is SVGAGI. The CDR3 region is CASSSLGAYYGYTF.

This chain connects TRBV6-1 to TRBJ1-2. The CDR3 consists of 13 residues. Per germline, CDR1 MNHNS and CDR2 SASEGT. The CDR3 reads CASSERGGGGYTF.

By frequency, this clonotype is medium-sized (0.01 to 0.1%). The CDR3 region is CASSLGTTYTDTQYF. The chain is built from TRBV11-1 and TRBJ2-3; lacking DNA, the TRBD2 call made by TCRdb goes unchecked. The CDR3 is 15 residues long. Per the germline V gene, CDR1 is SGHAT and CDR2 is FQDESV (reference sequence). Together with reference TRBV11-1 and TRBJ2-3, the CDR3 gives the full variable domain: EAEVAQSPRYKITEKSQAVAFWCDPISGHATLYWYRQILGQGPELLVQFQDESVVDDSQLPKDRFSAERLKGVDSTLKIQPAELGDSAMYLCASSLGTTYTDTQYFGPGTRLTVL.

By frequency, this clonotype is medium-sized (0.01 to 0.1%). CDR3 in amino acids: CASSPGTGELFF. The V and J genes are TRBV18 and TRBJ2-2. The germline V gene encodes CDR1 KGHSH and CDR2 LQKENI. CDR3 length: 12 residues.